The present T cell receptor (beta chain) was sequenced within a study of T-cell reconstitution after alpha-beta-depleted transplantation in children. Molecular barcoding with unique molecular identifiers was used for the TCRbeta library. MiXCR was run by TCRdb on the PCR reads, yielding one entry per CDR3 protein. Here the sample spans about 640,000 distinct CDR3 sequences, approximately 15% being singletons. This clonotype was observed a handful of times. The CDR3 has 15 residues. CDR1 and CDR2 from the germline V gene are SGHRS and YFSETQ. V lost 2 bases to trimming and J lost 0 bases, with 10 bases between them.

The sequencing here drew on PBMCs from the stem cell graft donor, taken from the stem cell graft. The gene calls are TRBV5-1 and TRBJ2-3, with unresolved D. This sequence originates from a human donor who donated a stem cell graft to a child with acute myeloid leukemia. CDR3: CASSFAARSTDTQYF. Here the CDR3 DNA reads TGCGCCAGCAGCTTTGCGGCCAGAAGCACAGATACGCAGTATTTT.